Following are 27 T cell receptor beta chains from one sample sequenced in a study of molecular identifiers for immune sequencing clone quantification. Using its own MiXCR run on the PCR reads, TCRdb lists one record per CDR3 protein. Altogether roughly 630,000 distinct CDR3 sequences are present, 25% being singletons, with the ten largest covering 0.78%. The sample taken for sequencing was naive CD8+ T cells from blood, with Jurkat cell RNA spiked in. Subset noted: FACS-sorted CD8+CD4-CCR7+CD45RA+ naive T cells. Every receptor here comes from a human donor in good health. Some libraries in this study had Jurkat cell RNA spiked in.

The V gene is TRBV30, the J gene TRBJ1-2, with a weak D call TRBD1 (5 bases). V gave up 2 bases and J gave up 4 bases, with 11 bases separating them. CDR1 GTSNPN and CDR2 SVGIG come from the germline V gene (reference sequence). The CDR3 covers 13 residues. The DNA of the CDR3 is TGTGCCTGGAGTCTGGCAGGGATCTATGGCTACACCTTC. This codes for CAWSLAGIYGYTF.

This clonotype was detected only a few times. V usage is TRBV4-1 and J usage is TRBJ1-3, with 8 bases aligning to TRBD1. After removal of 3 bases from V and 4 bases from J, the junction contained 8 bases not matched to a gene. The CDR3 spans 16 residues. Germline V lookup: CDR1 MGHRA, CDR2 YSYEKL. The CDR3 protein is CASSQPRTGTGNTIYF. CDR3 sequence (DNA): TGCGCCAGCAGCCAGCCACGGACAGGGACCGGAAACACCATATATTTT.

As regards this clonotype: The junction departs from germline at one end; a sequencing error may be responsible. The V gene is TRBV5-5, the J gene TRBJ2-4; 8 bases align to TRBD1. This CDR3 region has 17 residues. Germline V gives CDR1 SGHKS, CDR2 YYEKEE (reference sequence). CDR3 in amino acids: CASSLETGVQSRNIQYF. CDR3 sequence (DNA): TGTGCCAGCAGCTTGGAGACAGGGGTCCAATCGAGAAACATTCAATACTTC. The full variable domain, in which reference TRBV5-5 and TRBJ2-4 provide the parts outside the CDR3, is DAGVTQSPTHLIKTRGQQVTLRCSPISGHKSVSWYQQVLGQGPQFIFQYYEKEERGRGNFPDRFSARQFPNYSSELNVNALLLGDSALYLCASSLETGVQSRNIQYFGAGTRLSVL.

This clonotype showed up just a few times. A much larger clonotype is one base distant, so this may be a read error. The chain has TRBV29-1 and TRBJ1-1; D possibly corresponds to TRBD1 (6 bases). This CDR3 region has 12 residues. Looked up from germline, CDR1 is SQVTM and CDR2 is ANQGSEA. For the CDR3, the DNA is TGCAGCGTAGAAACAGGGTACACTGAAGCTCTCTTT. This codes for CSVETGYTEALF.

Many counts were recorded for this clonotype. The chain employs TRBV4-1 and TRBJ2-3, with D hard to call. V was trimmed by 3 bases and J by 3 bases, leaving 10 bases between them. This CDR3 comprises 14 residues. Germline lookup yields CDR1 MGHRA and CDR2 YSYEKL. The CDR3 DNA is TGCGCCAGCAGCCAGGCGAAACGGACAGATACGCAGTATTTT. This translates into CASSQAKRTDTQYF.

Here the CDR3 reads CASSYGITDTQYF. DNA of the CDR3: TGTGCCAGCAGCTACGGAATCACAGATACGCAGTATTTT. The chain recombines TRBV11-2 with TRBJ2-3; D gene ambiguous. The CDR3 consists of 13 residues. Germline assignment: CDR1 SGHAT and CDR2 FQNNGV. Deletions cut 4 bases from V and 2 bases from J, with 7 bases between.

A remark on this clonotype: One end of the junction does not line up with germline, which may come from a read error. The rearrangement joins TRBV12-5 to TRBJ1-1, with TRBD1 as a possible D gene (5 bases). The CDR3 runs 17 residues. CDR1 and CDR2 from the germline V gene are LGHNT and FRNRAP. Here the CDR3 DNA reads TGTTCTAGTGGTTTGCTCCGGGGGGACGTCTCTCACACTGAAGCTCTCTTT. As protein: CSSGLLRGDVSHTEALF.

This clonotype was counted a few times. The chain is built from TRBV29-1 and TRBJ2-7; 11 positions match TRBD1. Germline lookup yields CDR1 SQVTM and CDR2 ANQGSEA. The J segment lost 3 bases and the V segment lost 5 bases, leaving 6 bases of the junction unmatched. The CDR3 length is 14 residues. In DNA, the CDR3 is TGCAGCGTTTACACCGGGACAGGGGGCTACGAGCAGTACTTC. Protein: CSVYTGTGGYEQYF.

This chain connects TRBV7-9 to TRBJ2-1; D gene ambiguous. This CDR3 has 13 residues. CDR1 and CDR2 (germline): SEHNR, FQNEAQ (reference sequence). V was cut by 6 bases and J by 6 bases, with 12 bases left in between. As DNA, the CDR3 is TGTGCCAGCAGAACGCTTCTAGGCAATGAGCAGTTCTTC. The encoded protein is CASRTLLGNEQFF.

This clonotype was observed many times. The chain employs TRBV9 and TRBJ1-1; TRBD1 matches at 8 bases. CDR3 length: 13 residues. CDR1 and CDR2 from the germline V gene are SGDLS and YYNGEE. After removal of 5 bases from V and 5 bases from J, the junction contained 5 bases not matched to a gene. In DNA, the CDR3 is TGTGCCAGCAGTACAGGGGGAGAAACTGAAGCTTTCTTT. Translated, it gives CASSTGGETEAFF.

Of note for this clonotype: A much larger clone lies a single base off, so this may be a read error. The CDR3 nucleotides read TGTGCCATCAGTGAGCCCACCCAGATTGAAGGGACCCAGTACTTC. This sequence encodes CAISEPTQIEGTQYF. The chain recombines TRBV10-3 with TRBJ2-5; unclear D gene. V was trimmed by 2 bases and J by 7 bases, leaving 17 bases between them. Germline V gives CDR1 ENHRY, CDR2 SYGVKD. The CDR3 length is 15 residues.

The chain combines TRBV12-3 or TRBV12-4 with TRBJ2-6; D possibly corresponds to TRBD1 (6 bases). The CDR3 loop spans 15 amino acids. Trimming took off 5 bases at V and 2 bases at J, with 10 bases between the two ends. CDR3 residues: CASSLQGTGANVLTF. The DNA of the CDR3 is TGTGCCAGCAGTCTCCAGGGGACTGGGGCCAACGTCCTGACTTTC.

This clonotype occurred a few times. The chain uses TRBV27 and TRBJ2-3; D remains unclear. The germline V gene encodes CDR1 MNHEY and CDR2 SMNVEV (reference sequence). The CDR3 contains 12 residues. Between the trimmed V and J ends, which lost 3 bases and 8 bases, there was a span of 9 bases. The CDR3 DNA reads TGTGCCAGCAGTTTTGCTGGTAGTACGCAGTATTTT. Its translation is CASSFAGSTQYF.

The chain links TRBV11-2 to TRBJ2-3; no clear D gene. The CDR3 loop spans 15 amino acids. In germline, CDR1 is SGHAT, CDR2 FQNNGV. Trimming took off 0 bases at V and 2 bases at J, with 9 bases between the two ends. The CDR3 bases are TGTGCCAGCAGCTTAGACCCAGACCCCACAGATACGCAGTATTTT. It codes for CASSLDPDPTDTQYF.

This clonotype was detected only a few times. The V call is TRBV4-1, the J call TRBJ1-2; D remains ambiguous. This CDR3 has 13 amino acids. Germline CDR1 MGHRA, CDR2 YSYEKL. Trimming stripped 0 bases from V and 8 bases from J, with 10 bases between. CDR3 in amino acids: CASSQDRTAGYTF. The CDR3 coding sequence is TGCGCCAGCAGCCAAGATAGAACAGCCGGCTACACCTTC.

This clonotype was recorded at least ten times. The chain joins TRBV12-3 or TRBV12-4 to TRBJ2-3; D might be TRBD1 (7 bases). This CDR3 is 17 amino acids long. The V gene lost 6 bases and the J gene lost 3 bases, with 22 bases spanning the gap. CDR3 sequence (DNA): TGTGCCAGCAGCCTCTCAGGGGGAGGCGAGGGTACAGATACGCAGTATTTT. It yields the protein CASSLSGGGEGTDTQYF.

Ten or more counts support this clonotype. This chain joins TRBV27 and TRBJ1-3; 11 bases align to TRBD1. Germline V gene sequence: CDR1 MNHEY, CDR2 SMNVEV (reference sequence). This CDR3 has 15 residues. V gave up 5 bases and J gave up 4 bases; unmatched junction bases: 4. As DNA, the CDR3 is TGTGCCAGCAGTAAAGGACAGGGGGCCGGAAACACCATATATTTT. Its translation: CASSKGQGAGNTIYF.

This clonotype was counted a single time. The V call is TRBV4-3, the J call TRBJ2-1; the D is unclear. Germline assignment: CDR1 LGHNA and CDR2 YSLEER. This CDR3 is 15 amino acids long. V lost 0 bases, J lost 2 bases, and 8 bases lay in between. CDR3 nucleotide sequence: TGCGCCAGCAGCCAAGATGCGGTGACCTACAATGAGCAGTTCTTC. It translates to CASSQDAVTYNEQFF.

Of note for this clonotype: A much larger clone sits a single nucleotide away, making a read error possible. The chain employs TRBV20-1 and TRBJ2-3; 8 nucleotides align to TRBD2. The CDR3 spans 17 residues. Trimming removed 0 bases from V and 6 bases from J; junction bases left unmatched: 14. Per the germline V gene, CDR1 is DFQATT and CDR2 is SNEGSKA (reference sequence). The chain's CDR3 is CSARDSLLAVTRDTQYF. Written as DNA, the CDR3 is TGCAGTGCTAGAGATAGTCTACTAGCGGTGACAAGGGATACGCAGTATTTT.

CDR3 sequence reads: CASSITGHNTEAFF. DNA for the CDR3: TGTGCCAGTAGTATAACGGGACACAACACTGAAGCTTTCTTT. The chain combines TRBV19 with TRBJ1-1; D might be TRBD1 (6 bases). V lost 2 bases and J 2 bases, leaving 9 bases between the germline ends. Germline values: CDR1 LNHDA, CDR2 SQIVND (reference sequence). The CDR3 consists of 14 residues.

As concerns this clonotype: A much larger clone lies one base from this, so it may be a read error. The chain recombines TRBV2 with TRBJ2-2, with D unresolved. Per the germline V gene, CDR1 is SNHLY and CDR2 is FYNNEI. CDR3 size: 11 residues. V dropped 8 bases and J dropped 5 bases, with 6 bases sitting between them. The CDR3 sequence: CASVVTGELFF. CDR3 DNA sequence: TGTGCCAGCGTTGTAACCGGGGAGCTGTTTTTT. The full variable domain, completed using reference TRBV2 and TRBJ2-2, is EPEVTQTPSHQVTQMGQEVILRCVPISNHLYFYWYRQILGQKVEFLVSFYNNEISEKSEIFDDQFSVERPDGSNFTLKIRSTKLEDSAMYFCASVVTGELFFGEGSRLTVL.

The chain employs TRBV29-1 and TRBJ2-3; 8 bases fit TRBD2. V shed 6 bases and J 0 bases; nucleotides not matched to a gene: 11. The CDR3 extends over 16 amino acids. Germline lookup yields CDR1 SQVTM and CDR2 ANQGSEA. The CDR3: CSVVYERETSTDTQYF. The CDR3 DNA sequence: TGCAGCGTCGTATACGAGCGGGAGACTAGCACAGATACGCAGTATTTT.

In this sample, this clonotype turned up many times. The genes are TRBV14 and TRBJ1-1; no clear D gene. From germline, CDR1 is SGHDN and CDR2 FVKESK. CDR3 size: 15 residues. With 0 bases removed from V and 3 bases from J, the gap between germline ends came to 11 bases. In DNA, the CDR3 is TGTGCCAGCAGCCAAGATTGGGTTATGTACACTGAAGCTTTCTTT. It specifies CASSQDWVMYTEAFF.

Notes on this clonotype: Possible read error: a much larger clone is one base away. V and J are TRBV7-9 and TRBJ2-2; D unresolved. Trimming cost V 5 bases and J 3 bases, with 4 bases left between them. Germline V gene data show CDR1 as SEHNR and CDR2 as FQNEAQ (reference sequence). The CDR3 is 12 amino acids. This CDR3 is CASSHDTGELFF. For the CDR3, the DNA is TGTGCCAGCAGCCACGACACCGGGGAGCTGTTTTTT.

This clonotype turned up a few times. Here the CDR3 omits its conserved ending phenylalanine or tryptophan, so a read error is the likely source. This chain joins TRBV27 and TRBJ2-7; 11 bases match TRBD1. CDR1 and CDR2 from the germline V gene are MNHEY and SMNVEV (reference sequence). After removal of 7 bases from V and 5 bases from J, the junction contained 7 bases not matched to a gene. The length of the CDR3 is 14 residues. The CDR3 loop is CASTGTGGVDEQYL. The CDR3 DNA is TGTGCCAGCACCGGGACAGGGGGTGTCGACGAGCAGTACCTC.

This clonotype turned up a few times. V is TRBV30 and J is TRBJ2-5, with a possible D match to TRBD2 (6 bases). Between the trimmed V and J ends, which lost 0 bases and 7 bases, there was a span of 9 bases. This CDR3 spans 12 amino acids. The germline gives CDR1 GTSNPN, CDR2 SVGIG (reference sequence). The CDR3 loop reads CAWSVSGGTQYF. As DNA, the CDR3 is TGTGCCTGGAGTGTATCCGGGGGGACCCAGTACTTC. The full variable domain, in which reference TRBV30 and TRBJ2-5 provide the parts outside the CDR3, is SQTIHQWPATLVQPVGSPLSLECTVEGTSNPNLYWYRQAAGRGLQLLFYSVGIGQISSEVPQNLSASRPQDRQFILSSKKLLLSDSGFYLCAWSVSGGTQYFGPGTRLLVL.

V gene TRBV4-1 combines with J gene TRBJ2-7; no firm D call. The CDR3 has 14 residues. Germline CDR1 and CDR2: MGHRA and YSYEKL. Trimming removed 2 bases at V and 0 bases at J, with 8 bases between. The CDR3, as DNA: TGCGCCAGCAGCCAAATGGGGAACTCCTACGAGCAGTACTTC. This gives the protein CASSQMGNSYEQYF.